This T cell receptor (beta chain) came from a study of T cells in Graves' hyperthyroidism and ophthalmopathy. V gave up 8 bases and J gave up 2 bases, with 13 bases separating them. CDR1 is MNHNS, CDR2 SASEGT, per germline. The CDR3 loop spans 13 amino acids. The source material, RNA transcripts, was used to amplify TCR beta CDR3 regions. HTBI primers were the set used in a first-round RT-PCR of the TCR CDR3. TCRdb reprocessed the multiplex PCR reads with MiXCR, giving one entry per CDR3 protein. This table has hundreds of thousands of distinct CDR3 sequences, approximately 19% appearing once. Based on clinical symptoms, serum thyroxine and TRAb, thyroid ultrasound and orbital computed tomography, diagnoses were reached. Sampled blood dates from first hyperthyroidism diagnosis, and it precedes any ophthalmopathy symptoms. The table lists this clonotype with many counts. Its antigen remains unknown. Study results and caveats: Most thyroid clonotypes expanded above 0.001 appeared in blood too. Ophthalmopathy was separated from stable hyperthyroidism by a 13 V-J model.

The J gene is TRBJ2-7, the V gene TRBV6-1, with D possibly being TRBD2 (5 bases). This sequence was found in a woman between 50 and 59 years old with Graves' hyperthyroidism that later progressed to Graves' ophthalmopathy. Sample: blood. The CDR3 nucleotides are TGTGCCAGCGCGGGTCTTTCGACCTACGAGCAGTACTTC. The encoded protein is CASAGLSTYEQYF.